The 10 T cell receptor beta chains in this list originate from one sample, sequenced in a study of CD8+CD57+ T cells in acquired aplastic anemia. The TCR beta profiling, which covered VDJ combination and CDR3 sequence, was carried out using genomic DNA as the template. TCRdb used MiXCR to reprocess the reads, holding one entry per CDR3 protein. The sample contains nearly 60,000 distinct CDR3 sequences, around 50% of which appear only once. CD8+CD57+ cell expansion, shown by flow cytometry, had occurred in the patients selected for sequencing. Sequencing was done on a sample of sorted CD4+, CD8+, or CD8+CD57+ T cells (not recorded which) from PBMCs. The receptor set was obtained from a human donor with aplastic anemia.

This clonotype was detected many times. The rearrangement links TRBV12-3 or TRBV12-4 to TRBJ2-2, with 12 positions matching TRBD1. J gave up 7 bases and V 6 bases, and 6 bases lay outside the gene matches. There are 15 residues in the CDR3. Here the CDR3 reads CASRGTGGDHGELFF. The CDR3 bases are TGTGCCAGCAGGGGGACAGGGGGCGACCACGGGGAGCTGTTTTTT.

This clonotype came up many times. J is TRBJ2-7 and V is TRBV7-2, with 13 bases fitting TRBD2. From germline, CDR1 is SGHTA and CDR2 FQGNSA. The junction had 2 bases not matched to a gene; V was cut back by 5 bases and J by 1 base. This CDR3 is built from 15 residues. The CDR3 DNA sequence: TGTGCCAGCAGCCCGGGACTAGCGGGGTCCTACGAGCAGTACTTC. Amino acids: CASSPGLAGSYEQYF.

CDR3 region: CASSESGDYEQYF. The CDR3 bases are TGTGCCAGCAGTGAATCAGGAGACTACGAGCAGTACTTC. The J gene is TRBJ2-7, the V gene TRBV25-1; D call uncertain. CDR1 MGHDK and CDR2 SYGVNS come from the germline V gene. This CDR3 comprises 13 residues. Trimming removed 1 base from V and 3 bases from J, with 7 bases in between.

The chain recombines TRBV10-2 with TRBJ2-1; D tentatively fits TRBD1 or TRBD2 (5 bases each). CDR3 length: 17 amino acids. V lost 7 bases to trimming and J lost 8 bases, with 27 bases between them. CDR1 is WSHSY and CDR2 is SAAADI in the germline V gene. CDR3 in DNA: TGCGCCAGCACCCCTGGGGGTCCGGGGTTTAGCGTGGATGAGCAGTTCTTC. Residues: CASTPGGPGFSVDEQFF.

The chain couples TRBV2 to TRBJ2-7, with 9 bases aligning to TRBD1. The CDR3 consists of 15 residues. The V segment lost 6 bases and the J segment 7 bases; nucleotides outside the gene matches: 13. Looked up from germline, CDR1 is SNHLY and CDR2 is FYNNEI. The CDR3 sequence is CASRADRGYYVEQYF. The DNA of the CDR3 is TGTGCCAGCAGGGCTGACAGGGGGTACTACGTGGAGCAGTACTTC.

This clonotype was recorded a few times. V and J are TRBV7-6 and TRBJ2-7; 8 positions agree with TRBD2. Germline V gene data show CDR1 as SGHVS and CDR2 as FNYEAQ. The trim removed 1 base at V and 4 bases at J, leaving 0 bases unmatched. This CDR3 has 13 residues. CDR3 in DNA: TGTGCCAGCAGCTTAGGCGGGGGGTACGAGCAGTACTTC. Amino acids: CASSLGGGYEQYF.

In its sample, this clonotype ranks as medium-sized. This sequence joins TRBV29-1 and TRBJ1-1; maybe TRBD1 (6 bases). The CDR3 has 12 amino acids. CDR1 and CDR2 from the germline V gene are SQVTM and ANQGSEA. The V gene lost 7 bases and the J gene lost 7 bases, with 16 bases spanning the gap. The CDR3 DNA sequence: TGCAGCGCCTGGGAACAGGGCGTTGAAGCTTTCTTT. Translated: CSAWEQGVEAFF.

This clonotype showed up many times. The rearrangement uses TRBV12-3 or TRBV12-4 and TRBJ1-1; weak D call: TRBD1 (5 bases). CDR3 size: 17 residues. V lost 0 bases, J lost 1 base, and 15 bases lay in between. CDR3 coding DNA: TGTGCCAGCAGTTTAGCGCGGGGCCGGGGGGAGAACACTGAAGCTTTCTTT. The encoded protein is CASSLARGRGENTEAFF.

The V gene is TRBV19, the J gene TRBJ2-3; tentative D call: TRBD1 (6 bases). This CDR3 has 15 amino acids. Germline CDR1 LNHDA, CDR2 SQIVND (reference sequence). The ends were cut back, 6 bases at V and 4 bases at J, with 17 bases in the middle. CDR3 DNA sequence: TGTGCCAGTAGACCCGGGCCAGGGGTCTCAGATACGCAGTATTTT. Translated, it gives CASRPGPGVSDTQYF.

J is TRBJ1-5 and V is TRBV29-1, with D possibly being TRBD1 (5 bases). V was clipped by 4 bases and J by 5 bases, with 12 bases between them. There are 13 residues in the CDR3. CDR1 is SQVTM and CDR2 is ANQGSEA in the germline V gene. CDR3 sequence: CSVAGQGDQPQHF. In DNA, the CDR3 is TGCAGCGTTGCAGGGCAGGGAGATCAGCCCCAGCATTTT. Together with reference TRBV29-1 and TRBJ1-5, the CDR3 gives the full variable domain: SAVISQKPSRDICQRGTSLTIQCQVDSQVTMMFWYRQQPGQSLTLIATANQGSEATYESGFVIDKFPISRPNLTFSTLTVSNMSPEDSSIYLCSVAGQGDQPQHFGDGTRLSIL.